This TCR beta chain is from a study of human T cells and chemical hapten exposure. For the study at large: TCR yields per sample varied mostly from small pooled library volume differences. Study-wide points: Expanded TCRs produced significantly more large CDR3 similarity clusters than controls did. Patch test score showed a positive correlation with PT1 expanded TCR counts.

The CDR3 is 13 amino acids. Germline values: CDR1 PRHDT, CDR2 FYEKMQ (reference sequence). Trimming removed 4 bases from V and 7 bases from J, with 13 bases in between. Using its own MiXCR run on the RACE reads, TCRdb lists one record per CDR3 protein. The sample contains a few hundred thousand distinct CDR3 sequences, 4.8% of which appear only once. Time point indicated: patch test 1, 2 weeks after DPC sensitization. Treatment of the sample: therapeutic diphenylcyclopropenone sensitization with weekly scalp DPC. This clonotype was observed many times. The antigen is not known. This TCR was recovered from a woman aged 45-65 years with alopecia areata. Some clones in this sample may be carry-over from other donors' samples. The chain employs TRBV13 and TRBJ1-1; no clear D gene. Material: whole blood, obtained in connection with sensitization to the hapten diphenylcyclopropenone (DPC). The CDR3 spells CASSSAFDREAFF. In DNA, the CDR3 is TGTGCCAGCAGCTCGGCCTTCGACCGTGAAGCTTTCTTT.